Below, 22 T cell receptor beta chains from the same sample are listed, as sequenced in a study of vaccination effects on CD4 cells after COVID-19. Following a roughly 11-day culture, CD4+ T cells were purified. Participants received two doses of either the BNT162b2 or mRNA-1273 vaccine. No antigens are known for them. Produced via immunoSEQ multiplex PCR; TCRdb's table is partial and in-frame only. The repertoire has some 70,000 clones, over 75% of them found once; the top ten carry more than 2%. The sample was CD4+ T cells from PBMCs cultured without peptide, taken after COVID-19 vaccination. Receptors were obtained from a human donor who received a COVID-19 vaccine.

The J gene is TRBJ1-6, the V gene TRBV5-5; D uncertain. CDR1 SGHKS and CDR2 YYEKEE come from the germline V gene (reference sequence). CDR3 length equals 15 residues. V lost 1 base to trimming and J lost 6 bases, with 11 bases between them. CDR3: CASSLYPGVNSPLHF. The CDR3 DNA sequence: TGTGCCAGCAGCTTGTATCCCGGGGTTAATTCACCCCTCCACTTT.

The rearrangement links TRBV12-5 to TRBJ1-6, with D tentatively TRBD1 (5 bases). The V and J ends lost 7 bases and 7 bases respectively, with 11 bases between them. This CDR3 is 13 amino acids long. Germline V CDR1 and CDR2: LGHNT, FRNRAP. DNA of the CDR3: TGTGCTAGTGCCCGGGACCCGAATTCACCCCTCCACTTT. This sequence encodes CASARDPNSPLHF.

The genes are TRBV15 and TRBJ2-5; D call uncertain. Germline CDR1 is LNHNV and CDR2 is YYDKDF (reference sequence). The CDR3 is made up of 15 amino acids. V lost 1 base to trimming and J lost 5 bases, with 14 bases between them. The CDR3 is CATSRANTRAETQYF. DNA for the CDR3: TGTGCCACCAGCAGAGCGAATACACGTGCGGAGACCCAGTACTTC. The entire variable domain, with the rest obtained from reference TRBV15 and TRBJ2-5, is as follows: DAMVIQNPRYQVTQFGKPVTLSCSQTLNHNVMYWYQQKSSQAPKLLFHYYDKDFNNEADTPDNFQSRRPNTSFCFLDIRSPGLGDTAMYLCATSRANTRAETQYFGPGTRLLVL.

The chain couples TRBV6-5 to TRBJ1-3; D is ambiguous. V lost 5 bases and J 8 bases, leaving 13 bases between the germline ends. The CDR3 is made up of 13 amino acids. The germline gives CDR1 MNHEY, CDR2 SVGAGI. The CDR3 sequence: CASSPGRRDTIYF. DNA of the CDR3: TGTGCCAGCAGTCCCGGACGGAGGGACACCATATATTTT.

V usage is TRBV2 and J usage is TRBJ2-1; D tentatively reads TRBD1 or TRBD2 (5 bases each). V lost 8 bases, J lost 3 bases, and 17 bases lay in between. Germline V lookup: CDR1 SNHLY, CDR2 FYNNEI. This CDR3 has 15 amino acids. The CDR3 loop reads CASLNRDGGYNEQFF. The CDR3 DNA sequence: TGTGCCAGCTTGAACCGGGACGGAGGCTACAATGAGCAGTTCTTC.

The chain couples TRBV18 to TRBJ1-1; possible D gene TRBD1, 5 bases. With 5 bases removed from V and 1 base from J, the gap between germline ends came to 14 bases. Germline loops: CDR1 KGHSH, CDR2 LQKENI. The CDR3 spans 15 residues. As DNA, the CDR3 is TGTGCCAGCTCAGACTCACCGAGGGGGAACACTGAAGCTTTCTTT. This codes for CASSDSPRGNTEAFF.

The rearrangement uses TRBV19 and TRBJ2-2; D may be TRBD1 or TRBD2 (5 bases each). Looked up from germline, CDR1 is LNHDA and CDR2 is SQIVND (reference sequence). This CDR3 region has 15 residues. V lost 1 base to trimming and J lost 0 bases, with 6 bases between them. CDR3 nucleotide sequence: TGTGCCAGTAGTATAGTGGGACCGAACACCGGGGAGCTGTTTTTT. Amino acid sequence: CASSIVGPNTGELFF.

The chain joins TRBV2 to TRBJ2-1; D may be TRBD1 (6 bases). CDR1 and CDR2 from the germline V gene are SNHLY and FYNNEI. With 5 bases removed from V and 4 bases from J, the gap between germline ends came to 12 bases. This CDR3 is built from 14 residues. The CDR3 reads CASSWTASYNEQFF. The CDR3 nucleotides read TGTGCCAGCAGTTGGACAGCGTCGTACAATGAGCAGTTCTTC.

This chain links TRBV5-4 with TRBJ2-3, with a possible D match to TRBD2 (6 bases). The CDR3 is 15 amino acids. V dropped 0 bases and J dropped 1 base, with 9 bases sitting between them. Germline V lookup: CDR1 SGHNT, CDR2 YYREEE (reference sequence). The CDR3 DNA reads as TGTGCCAGCAGCTTGGGCGGGGCGCGCACAGATACGCAGTATTTT. Encoded protein: CASSLGGARTDTQYF.

This clone was recorded a few times. The chain combines TRBV7-8 with TRBJ2-7; 13 nucleotides agree with TRBD2. Germline values: CDR1 SGHVS, CDR2 FQNEAQ. Trimming cost V 3 bases and J 6 bases; bases outside gene matches: 5. This CDR3 has 15 residues. CDR3 DNA sequence: TGTGCCAGCAGCTTCCCCGGGACTAGCGGGGTCGAGCAGTACGTC. This sequence encodes CASSFPGTSGVEQYV.

The chain has TRBV24-1 and TRBJ2-2; weak D call: TRBD1 (5 bases). This CDR3 has 14 amino acids. The V end was cut by 10 bases, the J end by 6 bases, with 17 bases between. Germline V lookup: CDR1 KGHDR, CDR2 SFDVKD. CDR3 coding DNA: TGTGCCACTAGCCAGCAGGGAACGGCCGGGGAGCTGTTTTTT. This translates into CATSQQGTAGELFF.

This rearrangement joins TRBV5-5 to TRBJ2-7, with 9 bases aligning to TRBD1. V shed 4 bases and J 0 bases; nucleotides not matched to a gene: 5. The CDR3 loop spans 15 amino acids. Looked up from germline, CDR1 is SGHKS and CDR2 is YYEKEE (reference sequence). In nucleotides, the CDR3 is TGTGCCAGCAGCCCCCGGGACAGGGACTCCTACGAGCAGTACGTC. Translation: CASSPRDRDSYEQYV.

J is TRBJ2-5 and V is TRBV4-1; the D is unclear. The germline gives CDR1 MGHRA, CDR2 YSYEKL. The CDR3 consists of 15 residues. V was clipped by 0 bases and J by 2 bases, with 10 bases between them. The CDR3 protein is CASSQDERRQETQYF. The CDR3 bases are TGCGCCAGCAGCCAAGATGAGAGGCGGCAAGAGACCCAGTACTTC.

The chain carries TRBV6-5 and TRBJ2-7, with D possibly TRBD2 on 5 matching bases. Germline assignment: CDR1 MNHEY and CDR2 SVGAGI. CDR3 size: 14 residues. V shed 8 bases and J shed 2 bases, with 16 bases lying between them. CDR3 in amino acids: CASSQDPRAYEQYV. The DNA of the CDR3 is TGTGCCAGCTCCCAGGACCCGAGGGCCTACGAGCAGTACGTC.

This chain joins TRBV18 and TRBJ2-4, with TRBD2 matching over 12 bases. Trimming cost V 1 base and J 6 bases; bases outside gene matches: 10. This CDR3 has 18 amino acids. Per the germline V gene, CDR1 is KGHSH and CDR2 is LQKENI. CDR3 sequence (DNA): TGTGCCAGCTCACCACTTGTCCTAGCGGGGGGGCATGGAAACATTCAGTACTTC. Encoded protein: CASSPLVLAGGHGNIQYF.

This chain uses TRBV3-1 (or the pseudogene TRBV3-2) with TRBJ2-4; D gene unclear. The CDR3 length is 13 residues. V was cut by 3 bases and J by 8 bases, with 11 bases left in between. The germline V gene has CDR1 LGHDT and CDR2 YNNKEL (reference sequence). CDR3 region: CASSQGSIDIQYF. CDR3 bases: TGTGCCAGCAGCCAGGGTTCTATCGACATTCAGTACTTC.

This sequence joins TRBV27 and TRBJ1-4; no firm D call. The germline V gene encodes CDR1 MNHEY and CDR2 SMNVEV (reference sequence). The CDR3 is made up of 16 amino acids. The V gene lost 0 bases and the J gene lost 0 bases, with 8 bases spanning the gap. In DNA, the CDR3 is TGTGCCAGCAGTTTATCGGCTCTTGCAACTAATGAAAAACTGTTTTTT. Its translation is CASSLSALATNEKLFF. The full variable domain, rest sourced from reference TRBV27 and TRBJ1-4, is EAQVTQNPRYLITVTGKKLTVTCSQNMNHEYMSWYRQDPGLGLRQIYYSMNVEVTDKGDVPEGYKVSRKEKRNFPLILESPSPNQTSLYFCASSLSALATNEKLFFGSGTQLSVL.

The chain employs TRBV2 and TRBJ2-3, with 8 bases identical to TRBD1. The V gene end was trimmed by 8 bases and the J gene end by 2 bases; junction bases not matched to a gene: 9. The V gene's germline CDR1 is SNHLY and CDR2 FYNNEI. This CDR3 is built from 15 residues. This CDR3 is CASPPLGQDTDTQYF. Here the CDR3 DNA reads TGTGCCAGCCCGCCCCTGGGACAGGACACAGATACGCAGTATTTT.

This chain links TRBV30 with TRBJ2-2; 7 nucleotides line up with TRBD1. The V gene's germline CDR1 is GTSNPN and CDR2 SVGIG (reference sequence). V lost 2 bases and J lost 6; bases outside the gene matches: 9. The CDR3 loop spans 15 amino acids. The CDR3 DNA reads TGTGCCTGGAGTTCTCTCGACAGGGATTCCGGGGAGCTGTTTTTT. Its protein product is CAWSSLDRDSGELFF.

With respect to this clone: The sample carries other DNA sequences with the same CDR3. This sequence joins TRBV9 and TRBJ1-4, with TRBD1 as a possible D gene (5 bases). The ends were cut back, 3 bases at V and 0 bases at J, with 9 bases in the middle. The CDR3 sequence is 15 residues long. Germline CDR1 SGDLS, CDR2 YYNGEE. In DNA, the CDR3 is TGTGCCAGCAGCGAGGGACCTGCAACTAATGAAAAACTGTTTTTT. Its translation: CASSEGPATNEKLFF.

The chain carries TRBV5-1 and TRBJ1-2; TRBD1 matches 12 bases. Germline CDR1 SGHRS, CDR2 YFSETQ. V gave up 0 bases and J gave up 10 bases; unmatched junction bases: 7. The CDR3 spans 15 residues. The CDR3 bases are TGCGCCAGCAGCTTGGATGGGACAGGGGGCGCGGACTACACCTTC. It codes for CASSLDGTGGADYTF.

The gene calls are TRBV30 and TRBJ2-5, with TRBD2 matching over 7 bases. The CDR3 is made up of 14 amino acids. Trimming removed 4 bases from V and 1 base from J; junction bases left unmatched: 6. Per the germline V gene, CDR1 is GTSNPN and CDR2 is SVGIG (reference sequence). In DNA form, the CDR3 reads TGTGCCTGGACAACGGGGGGAAGCCAAGAGACCCAGTACTTC. The encoded protein is CAWTTGGSQETQYF.